The source of this T cell receptor beta chain is a study of blood T cell repertoires in COVID-19. Authors' processing steps: Counts of nucleated cells, estimated from reference gene primer amplification, were obtained. Profiled with immunoSEQ multiplex PCR; TCRdb holds only in-frame clones, not every one. Clonal size and the V and J genes are those of that table, whereas D and trimming came from the DNA. The sample lists approximately 230,000 clones; about 85% were seen once. CDR3 length: 16 amino acids. Germline CDR1 SNHLY, CDR2 FYNNEI. V shed 4 bases and J shed 4 bases, with 16 bases lying between them.

This sequence joins TRBV2 and TRBJ2-2; D ambiguous. Sequencing was carried out using peripheral blood. This TCR was sampled from a young man with active or convalescent COVID-19. The chain's CDR3 is CASSVFGEVFTGELFF. The CDR3 DNA follows: TGTGCCAGCAGTGTTTTTGGCGAGGTGTTCACCGGGGAGCTGTTTTTT.